This TCR beta chain was recovered during a study of identical twins. Whole-study findings and limits: Shared out-of-frame alpha sequences (those common to twins) showed excess low generation probability. In cord blood, abundant beta clonotypes had fewer insertions; memory showed no trend. For zero-insertion analyses, partial confounding could come from invariant MAIT and iNKT cells.

The V end lost 7 bases, the J end lost 2 bases, and 12 bases lay between the germline ends. The germline V gene encodes CDR1 SNHLY and CDR2 FYNNEI. The CDR3 covers 15 residues. Template switching added a universal primer binding site, and final cDNA carried unique molecular identifiers. One entry per CDR3 protein, called by TCRdb with MiXCR from the 5' RACE reads. Of 100,000 or so distinct CDR3 sequences listed, just under 6% are singletons. This clonotype has more than one count but fewer than ten. Antigen: not known. Sequenced input: memory T cells sorted from blood. The chain combines TRBV2 with TRBJ2-6, with D tentatively TRBD2 (6 bases). The TCR comes from a woman between 45 and 65 years old in good health. The CDR3 loop is CASNPRGAGANVLTF. CDR3 coding DNA: TGTGCCAGCAATCCCCGCGGGGCTGGGGCCAACGTCCTGACTTTC.